Described below is a single TCR beta chain sequence and its context. As yet, its antigen is unknown. Germline loops: CDR1 MGHRA, CDR2 YSYEKL. CDR3 length: 14 amino acids. V lost 2 bases, J lost 15 bases, and 12 bases stayed unmatched. The data derive from a study of T cells in localized non-small cell lung cancer. Broader study findings: Within adjacent lung there appeared a median around 55 of the top 100 tumor clones.

Produced via immunoSEQ multiplex PCR; TCRdb's table is partial and in-frame only. Here the sample spans about 28,000 clones, approximately 89% being singletons. Specimen: peripheral blood, collected before any cancer treatment. This chain uses TRBV4-1 with TRBJ2-1; 8 positions match TRBD2. This clonotype originated in a female donor over 55 with stage I lung adenocarcinoma. As DNA, the CDR3 is TGCGCCAGCAGCCAAAATACCGGGACTAGTATTAGGTTCTTC. As protein: CASSQNTGTSIRFF.